The entry that follows covers one T cell receptor (beta chain) sequence. This clonotype was detected a few times. No antigen is known for it. No per-base quality is available; no much larger clone lies one base away. The source of the sample is a study of response to subunit inactivated influenza vaccine (dated by TCRdb to 2017 to 2018). For the wider study: The study used deep quantitative T cell receptor repertoire profiling to track responses to a trivalent subunit inactivated influenza vaccine.

Libraries were prepared through RT-PCR. Data came from an Illumina HiSeq 2500. TCRdb trimmed public reads at Q25 via fastp, called clones via MiXCR and kept in-frame beta chains. Each CDR3 protein appears once, grouped with its most common genes and DNA. Recorded for this sample are over 150,000 distinct CDR3 sequences; about 10% of them occurred a single time. About 11% of the sample is held by the ten biggest clonotypes. On the study overall, not on this receptor specifically: According to the authors, only a limited number of new T cells may be recruited by each seasonal influenza vaccination.

The source of this sequence is a man between 45 and 60 years old who received an inactivated influenza vaccine. Donor details come from another sample of the same person, matched by shared clones. The specimen comprised non-naive T cells sorted from PBMCs, sampled on the day of vaccination. What the cell subset or site label conveys for this sample: memory T cell fraction.

DNA sequence: TGTGCCACCAGCAGAAGGACGGCTAATAATGAAAAACTGTTTTTT. Translated, this is CATSRRTANNEKLFF. The chain employs TRBV15 and TRBJ1-4; no D gene call is confident. The germline V gene (reference sequence) gives CDR1 as LNHNV and CDR2 as YYDKDF. Trimming removed 2 bases from V and 4 bases from J, leaving 11 bases between the germline ends. Its CDR3 holds 15 amino acids, cysteine through phenylalanine. CDR3 DNA only is kept here, 45 bases in frame from base 1.